A selection of T cell receptor beta chains follows, all from one sample in a study of OX40 agonist ivuxolimab in advanced cancers. TCRdb's table, derived via immunoSEQ multiplex PCR, lists solely in-frame clones and lacks some. The repertoire holds around 55,000 clones, with approximately 83% as singletons. The input for sequencing was CD4+ or CD8+ T cells sorted from blood, taken in a trial of the OX40 agonist ivuxolimab. All receptors come from an adult with an advanced solid tumor such as melanoma, head and neck, liver or kidney cancer. Both conserved end residues are part of each CDR3. Fields, in order: D gene, J gene, V gene, clone size, CDR3 protein, CDR3 DNA. A D gene is named only where the DNA matches it firmly. The listing skips clone size in some rows; elsewhere it reads once, few, many or a size class.

>TRBD2|TRBJ2-3|TRBV27|NA
CASSFSTLGLAESTDTQYF
TGTGCCAGCAGTTTCTCCACATTGGGACTAGCGGAAAGCACAGATACGCAGTATTTT
>NA|TRBJ2-5|TRBV11-2|NA
CASSLGLGETQYF
TGTGCCAGCAGCTTAGGGCTAGGGGAGACCCAGTACTTC
>NA|TRBJ2-5|TRBV6-1|NA
CASSARSEQTQYF
TGTGCCAGCAGTGCCCGGAGTGAGCAGACCCAGTACTTC
>NA|TRBJ2-2|TRBV18|NA
CASSPVGRGELFF
TGTGCCAGCTCACCCGTCGGTAGGGGGGAGCTGTTTTTT
>NA|TRBJ1-1|TRBV7-7|NA
CASSEGQNTEAFF
TGTGCTAGCAGCGAAGGGCAGAACACTGAAGCTTTCTTT
>NA|TRBJ1-1|TRBV7-9|NA
CASSFGGRTEAFF
TGTGCCAGCAGCTTTGGGGGAAGGACTGAAGCTTTCTTT
>NA|TRBJ2-7|TRBV7-6|NA
CASSLDPTLYEQYF
TGTGCCAGCAGCTTAGACCCAACACTCTACGAGCAGTACTTC
>TRBD2|TRBJ2-5|TRBV2|NA
CASSGGLAPQETQYF
TGTGCCAGCAGTGGAGGACTAGCGCCCCAAGAGACCCAGTACTTC
>NA|TRBJ1-1|TRBV9|few
CASSVAGDGPMAFF
TGTGCCAGCAGCGTAGCTGGGGACGGACCGATGGCTTTCTTT
>NA|TRBJ1-1|TRBV19|NA
CASFVGTINGGTEAFF
TGTGCCAGTTTCGTCGGGACAATTAATGGGGGCACTGAAGCTTTCTTT
>NA|TRBJ2-2|TRBV5-1|few
CASSLVQRPTGTGELFF
TGCGCCAGCAGCTTGGTTCAACGGCCCACGGGGACCGGGGAGCTGTTTTTT
>NA|TRBJ2-2|TRBV9|NA
CASSVDRNTGELFF
TGTGCCAGCAGCGTAGACCGGAACACCGGGGAGCTGTTTTTT
>NA|TRBJ1-5|TRBV19|NA
CASSKGRSNQPQHF
TGTGCCAGTAGTAAGGGCAGGAGCAATCAGCCCCAGCATTTT
>NA|TRBJ2-1|TRBV7-9|NA
CASSSLAASGQFF
TGTGCCAGCAGCTCATTGGCAGCCTCAGGTCAGTTCTTC
>NA|TRBJ1-5|TRBV28|NA
CASTWGVGNQPQHF
TGTGCCAGCACCTGGGGGGTTGGCAATCAGCCCCAGCATTTT
>TRBD1|TRBJ2-1|TRBV30|NA
CAWNRDRGYNEQFF
TGTGCCTGGAACCGGGACAGGGGCTACAATGAGCAGTTCTTC
>NA|TRBJ2-5|TRBV18|NA
CASSPGFQETQYF
TGTGCCAGCTCACCAGGGTTCCAAGAGACCCAGTACTTC
>NA|TRBJ2-4|TRBV5-6|NA
CASSRALTMAKNIQYF
TGTGCCAGCAGCCGGGCCCTCACAATGGCCAAAAACATTCAGTACTTC
>TRBD2|TRBJ2-5|TRBV9|NA
CASSTGLAGVVQETQYF
TGTGCCAGCTCGACTGGACTAGCGGGAGTGGTCCAAGAGACCCAGTACTTC
>TRBD2|TRBJ2-2|TRBV4-1|NA
CASSQEGTSGLGELFF
TGCGCCAGCAGCCAAGAAGGGACTAGCGGACTCGGGGAGCTGTTTTTT
>NA|TRBJ2-7|TRBV21-1|once
CASSKVGAGFHYEQYF
TGTGCCAGCAGCAAAGTCGGAGCAGGGTTCCACTACGAGCAGTACTTC
>NA|TRBJ2-2|TRBV7-9|NA
CASSLQGTVHGELFF
TGTGCCAGCAGCTTACAGGGAACGGTGCACGGGGAGCTGTTTTTT
>NA|TRBJ2-7|TRBV19|NA
CASSTTQNYEQYF
TGTGCCAGTAGTACGACTCAAAACTACGAGCAGTACTTC
>TRBD2|TRBJ2-7|TRBV5-5|NA
CASSLPLAGATGEQYF
TGTGCCAGCAGCCTTCCTCTAGCGGGAGCGACTGGCGAGCAGTACTTC
>TRBD1|TRBJ2-7|TRBV6-1|NA
CASRGGQGPPREQYF
TGTGCCAGCAGGGGGGGACAGGGGCCTCCAAGGGAGCAGTACTTC
>NA|TRBJ2-7|TRBV6-5|NA
CASSYSLQGRGYEQYF
TGTGCCAGCAGTTACTCCTTACAGGGAAGAGGCTACGAGCAGTACTTC
>NA|TRBJ2-3|TRBV10-1|NA
CASSESLTGSTDTQYF
TGCGCCAGCAGTGAGTCGTTGACAGGTAGCACAGATACGCAGTATTTT
>NA|TRBJ2-1|TRBV2|NA
CASEKENSNNEQFF
TGTGCCAGCGAAAAGGAGAACTCCAACAATGAGCAGTTCTTC
>TRBD2|TRBJ2-1|TRBV28|NA
CASSLYSSGDNEQFF
TGTGCCAGCAGTTTATATTCTAGCGGGGACAATGAGCAGTTCTTC
>NA|TRBJ1-4|TRBV5-1|NA
CASSSRGSNEKLFF
TGCGCCAGCAGCTCGAGGGGGTCTAATGAAAAACTGTTTTTT